This T cell receptor (beta chain) was observed in a study of T-cell reconstitution after alpha-beta-depleted transplantation in children. Molecular barcoding with unique molecular identifiers was used for the TCRbeta library. TCRdb called the PCR reads again in MiXCR, with one record for every CDR3 protein. The table has some 600,000 distinct CDR3 sequences, over 10% seen once. Losses at the gene ends were 0 bases for V and 5 bases for J; bases not matched to a gene: 5. This CDR3 has 15 residues. From germline, CDR1 is DFQATT and CDR2 SNEGSKA (reference sequence). Findings of the study overall: Certain patients had high TCRbeta diversity at day 60, and it came from recipient T cells and thymic progenitors that survived. T cells produced anew were the main source of T-cell counts and diversity one year after transplant.

This clonotype was counted only a few times. As yet, its antigen is unknown. This TCR was recovered from a male patient aged 5 to 17 who had a stem cell transplant for acute myeloid leukemia, so the T cells may come from the graft donor. Sequenced here: PBMCs, mostly from graft donor cells, sampled 360 days after TCRalphabeta/CD19-depleted stem cell transplant. The J gene is TRBJ2-1, the V gene TRBV20-1; TRBD2 matches at 9 bases. The CDR3 DNA follows: TGCAGTGCTAGAGATGCGGCGGGAGGGCACAATGAGCAGTTCTTC. This codes for CSARDAAGGHNEQFF.